Listed below are T cell receptor beta chains from one sample, sequenced in a study of somatic mutations in cytotoxic T cells in rheumatoid arthritis. Sequencing was performed with immunoSEQ multiplex PCR; in TCRdb, only in-frame clones are kept and a portion is missing. The sample gives tens of thousands of clones, more than 80% of which show up once; about 3.2% is in the top ten. The sequenced sample consisted of CD8+ T cells sorted from blood. The receptors were sampled from a middle-aged man in good health. Both conserved end residues are part of each CDR3. A D gene is named only where the DNA matches it firmly. Rows may omit the clone size; those that give it use once, few, many or a size class.

D gene: TRBD1
J gene: TRBJ2-6
V gene: TRBV13
clone size: once
CDR3 DNA: TGTGCCAGCAGCTCGAAGGACCTCGGGACAGACTCTGGGGCCAACGTCCTGACTTTC
CDR3 protein: CASSSKDLGTDSGANVLTF

D gene: .
J gene: TRBJ2-3
V gene: TRBV7-8
clone size: .
CDR3 DNA: TGTGCCAGCTCCACGGCAGTATCCACAGATACGCAGTATTTT
CDR3 protein: CASSTAVSTDTQYF

D gene: TRBD1
J gene: TRBJ1-4
V gene: TRBV5-8
clone size: .
CDR3 DNA: TGTGCCAGCAGCTTGGGACAGGGCTTTGCAACTAATGAAAAACTGTTTTTT
CDR3 protein: CASSLGQGFATNEKLFF

D gene: TRBD2
J gene: TRBJ2-1
V gene: TRBV6-5
clone size: .
CDR3 DNA: TGTGCCAGCAGCTCCGGACTAGCCAGCCCCAATGAGCAGTTCTTC
CDR3 protein: CASSSGLASPNEQFF

D gene: .
J gene: TRBJ1-5
V gene: TRBV6-5
clone size: .
CDR3 DNA: TGTGCCAGCAGTTACGGCAGGTCCAATCAGCCCCAGCATTTT
CDR3 protein: CASSYGRSNQPQHF

D gene: TRBD1
J gene: TRBJ2-7
V gene: TRBV29-1
clone size: .
CDR3 DNA: TGCAGCGTTGTGAGGACAGGTCGCTCCTACGAGCAGTACTTC
CDR3 protein: CSVVRTGRSYEQYF

D gene: TRBD1
J gene: TRBJ1-2
V gene: TRBV30
clone size: .
CDR3 DNA: TGTGCCTGGAGTGAACAGGGGCATGGCTACACCTTC
CDR3 protein: CAWSEQGHGYTF

D gene: .
J gene: TRBJ2-7
V gene: TRBV6-5
clone size: .
CDR3 DNA: TGTGCCAGCAGTTCGGGTCCGCCCCCCTACGAGCAGTACTTC
CDR3 protein: CASSSGPPPYEQYF

D gene: .
J gene: TRBJ1-1
V gene: TRBV28
clone size: once
CDR3 DNA: TGTGCCAGCAGTTTACGAGGGGACACTGAAGCTTTCTTT
CDR3 protein: CASSLRGDTEAFF

D gene: TRBD2
J gene: TRBJ2-1
V gene: TRBV2
clone size: .
CDR3 DNA: TGTGCCATTCCGGGACTAGCGGGCGGGAGCTCCTACAATGAGCAGTTCTTC
CDR3 protein: CAIPGLAGGSSYNEQFF

D gene: .
J gene: TRBJ2-1
V gene: TRBV7-9
clone size: few
CDR3 DNA: TGTGCCAGCGCGAACTGGGAGCAGTTCTTC
CDR3 protein: CASANWEQFF

D gene: TRBD2
J gene: TRBJ2-7
V gene: TRBV28
clone size: .
CDR3 DNA: TGTGCCAGCAGTTGGGGGACTAGTATATCCTACGAGCAGTACTTC
CDR3 protein: CASSWGTSISYEQYF

D gene: .
J gene: TRBJ1-1
V gene: TRBV28
clone size: .
CDR3 DNA: TGTGCCAGCAGTCCATCGACAGGGAACACTGAAGCTTTCTTT
CDR3 protein: CASSPSTGNTEAFF

D gene: .
J gene: TRBJ2-5
V gene: TRBV27
clone size: .
CDR3 DNA: TGTGCCAGCAGTTTTGGGGGCGAGACCCAGTACTTC
CDR3 protein: CASSFGGETQYF

D gene: .
J gene: TRBJ1-4
V gene: TRBV29-1
clone size: .
CDR3 DNA: TGCAGCGCAGGGTCGGGGATTGAAAAACTGTTTTTT
CDR3 protein: CSAGSGIEKLFF

D gene: .
J gene: TRBJ1-2
V gene: TRBV9
clone size: .
CDR3 DNA: TGTGCCAGCAGCGTTAGCGGACATGGCTACACCTTC
CDR3 protein: CASSVSGHGYTF

D gene: .
J gene: TRBJ2-2
V gene: TRBV7-3
clone size: .
CDR3 DNA: TGTGCCAGCAGCCCCCTGGGCGGATCGAACACCGGGGAGCTGTTTTTT
CDR3 protein: CASSPLGGSNTGELFF

D gene: TRBD1
J gene: TRBJ1-5
V gene: TRBV5-1
clone size: .
CDR3 DNA: TGCGCCAGCAGCGACGGGACAGGGCACCAGCCCCAGCATTTT
CDR3 protein: CASSDGTGHQPQHF

D gene: .
J gene: TRBJ2-7
V gene: TRBV28
clone size: .
CDR3 DNA: TGTGCCAGCAGTTTTCGGGGAACGGGGGAGCAGTACTTC
CDR3 protein: CASSFRGTGEQYF

D gene: .
J gene: TRBJ1-5
V gene: TRBV19
clone size: once
CDR3 DNA: TGTGCCAGTAGTATAGAGGGGGCGAGCAATCAGCCCCAGCATTTT
CDR3 protein: CASSIEGASNQPQHF

D gene: .
J gene: TRBJ2-3
V gene: TRBV4-3
clone size: few
CDR3 DNA: TGCGCCAGCAGCCAAGATCGGGTTAGGGCAGATACGCAGTATTTT
CDR3 protein: CASSQDRVRADTQYF

D gene: .
J gene: TRBJ2-3
V gene: TRBV7-9
clone size: .
CDR3 DNA: TGTGCCAGCAGCTTAGCGGGACTGACCCCTAGCACAGATACGCAGTATTTT
CDR3 protein: CASSLAGLTPSTDTQYF

D gene: .
J gene: TRBJ2-3
V gene: TRBV27
clone size: once
CDR3 DNA: TGTGCCAGCAGTTTTGCTAGCGGAGGGGGAGATACGCAGTATTTT
CDR3 protein: CASSFASGGGDTQYF

D gene: .
J gene: TRBJ1-2
V gene: TRBV6-5
clone size: once
CDR3 DNA: TGTGCCAGCACCCCCCGTGGAGGGCTTTACTATGGCTACACCTTC
CDR3 protein: CASTPRGGLYYGYTF

D gene: .
J gene: TRBJ2-3
V gene: TRBV27
clone size: .
CDR3 DNA: TGTGCCAGCAGTTACCTCAGGGGTTCCACAGATACGCAGTATTTT
CDR3 protein: CASSYLRGSTDTQYF